The entry that follows covers one T cell receptor (beta chain) sequence. This entry comes from a study of CD8 T cells in Susac syndrome. When the RNA was reverse transcribed, random hexamers were used with an input of roughly 0.45 to 1 ug. One entry per CDR3 protein, called by TCRdb with MiXCR from the immunoSEQ multiplex PCR reads. The sample carries about 190,000 distinct CDR3 sequences, 93% recorded once. The V end was cut by 0 bases, the J end by 7 bases, with 15 bases between. This CDR3 spans 15 amino acids. Germline V gives CDR1 MNHEY, CDR2 SVGEGT. V gene TRBV6-2 or TRBV6-3 combines with J gene TRBJ1-2; D perhaps matches TRBD1 (5 bases). This receptor was taken from a human donor in good health. Material for sequencing was CD4+ T cells from PBMCs. CDR3 residues: CASSYSPTAPSGYTF. Here the CDR3 DNA reads TGTGCCAGCAGTTACTCTCCGACAGCCCCCAGTGGCTACACCTTC.